This TCR beta chain was sequenced during a study of T cell repertoires in cytomegalovirus infection (dated by TCRdb to the late 2010s). In the study overall: Peptide stimulations targeted recently identified HLA-C-restricted CMV epitopes, whose presentation resists viral immunomodulation, together with well-studied HLA-B-restricted epitopes. Donor HLA type was relevant to the analysis, because carriage of CMV infection together with the matching HLA type was indicated by public TCR beta signatures.

The sample holds a few counts of this clonotype. This clone's antigen is unknown. No much larger clone exists at a distance of one base, and base qualities are not known. From the cysteine up to the phenylalanine, the CDR3 has a length of 15 residues. CDR3 DNA only is kept here, 45 bases in frame from base 1. At the junction V is shortened by 5 bases and J by 4 bases, with 15 bases in between. The germline V gene (reference sequence) gives CDR1 as SEHNR and CDR2 as FQNEAQ. Sequencing instrument: Illumina HiSeq 1500. Through fastp at Q25 and MiXCR, TCRdb rebuilt clones from the public reads, retaining in-frame beta chains. Every CDR3 protein is listed once, alongside the most common genes and DNA of its rows. This sample has tens of thousands of distinct CDR3 sequences in its table, and over 15% of those were observed once. Around 67% of the sample rests with the top ten. The treatment or condition tag for this specimen amounts to: in vitro stimulation with specific CMV peptide epitopes to enrich CMV-specific T cells.

The study at large found these results: In both this cohort and an independent cohort of some 380 donors, the cumulative frequency of public TCR beta family members distinguished carriers of CMV infection plus the relevant HLA type. In the ex vivo response, HLA-C-restricted CMV-specific TCR beta clonotypes were dominant, and in two of eight donors the single most frequent clonotype came from this HLA-C-restricted group.

This clonotype was obtained from a human donor in good health (CMV status not recorded). Some clones in this sample may be carry-over from other donors' samples. Recombination joined TRBV7-9 with TRBJ2-1; the D gene is perhaps TRBD1, on 6 matching bases. The sequencing here drew on CD8+ T cells from cultured PBMCs, taken from culture after CMV antigen stimulation. The CDR3 region reads CASSPRDKGYNEQFF. The nucleotides are TGTGCCAGCAGCCCCCGGGACAAAGGTTACAATGAGCAGTTCTTC. The entire variable domain, with the stretches around the CDR3 drawn from the reference TRBV7-9 and TRBJ2-1 proteins, is DTGVSQNPRHKITKRGQNVTFRCDPISEHNRLYWYRQTLGQGPEFLTYFQNEAQLEKSRLLSDRFSAERPKGSFSTLEIQRTEQGDSAMYLCASSPRDKGYNEQFFGPGTRLTVL.